This entry is about one T cell receptor (beta chain). This clonotype occurred a few times. It lacks a known antigen. Base quality data are lacking; no much larger clone is found one base away. The meaning of the sample's treatment or condition label: live attenuated yellow fever vaccine strain. At every blood-draw timepoint, two biological replicates of bulk PBMCs were collected. A standard Ficoll-Paque protocol was used to isolate PBMCs from peripheral blood. TriZol was used to extract RNA from bulk PBMCs, CD4 and CD8 fractions, and dextramer-positive and dextramer-negative fractions. This entry belongs to a study of T cells after yellow fever vaccination (dated by TCRdb to between 2017 and 2020). Notes on the research overall: The SMART-Seq v4 Ultra Low Input RNA kit was used to prepare libraries from fractions with low cell numbers. To follow T-cell clones before and after primary and booster YFV17D yellow fever vaccination, bulk TCR alpha and beta repertoires were sequenced over time. The cohort comprised two healthy male donors, one aged 18 to 30 and one aged 30 to 40 years. Blood was drawn at multiple timepoints before and after primary and secondary immunization, with bulk PBMC replicates and cell subsets isolated. What the study reported, not specific to this receptor: After the booster, most of the clones that had expanded following primary vaccination were detected again (roughly 96% of CD4 and 80% to 90% of CD8), which suggests that memory was broadly maintained. Only two donors were included in the study, so the extent to which the findings can be generalized is limited. A small share of clonotypes occurred in both CD4 and CD8 compartments, likely arising from convergent recombination. The secondary T-cell response was weaker than the primary response but faster, peaking on day 5 instead of day 15. Computational filtering was needed because FACS-sorted repertoires could contain abundant contaminating clonotypes from the bulk population.

TCR cDNA was synthesized by 5'RACE template switching, through which a universal primer site and unique molecular identifiers were introduced. Priming of cDNA synthesis was performed from both the TCR alpha and TCR beta constant segments. Two PCR steps were used to amplify libraries, with sample barcodes and sequencing adapters being added in the second step. Sequencing of libraries was done on Illumina HiSeq 2500 (2x100 bp) or NovaSeq (2x150 bp). Per the original workflow: Reads were demultiplexed and collapsed into UMI consensus sequences with MIGEC, and V(D)J alignment was performed with MiXCR. Clonotypes responding to the vaccine were identified with edgeR on replicate PBMC samples, with the criteria of FDR below 0.01 and a log2 fold change above 5 up to day 15. CD4 or CD8 identity was assigned to each bulk clonotype according to whether the clonotype was present at higher abundance in the sequenced CD4 repertoire or the sequenced CD8 repertoire. Through fastp at Q25 and MiXCR, TCRdb rebuilt clones from the public reads, retaining in-frame beta chains. Under each unique CDR3 protein, matching rows form one entry showing the most common genes and DNA. TCRdb's processing, not the authors' own work, is the source of the V and J calls. The sample profile shows 400,000 or so distinct CDR3 sequences; around a tenth of them were found once. Around 19% of the sample lies in the top ten.

The receptor was derived from a man aged 18 to 35 who received the YFV17D yellow fever vaccine. The material was PBMCs, obtained on the day of the first yellow fever vaccination.

At the DNA level, the sequence is TGCAGTGCTCACCGGGCCCAAGGAGGAGAGACCCAGTACTTC. It encodes CSAHRAQGGETQYF. The V gene is TRBV20-1 and the J gene is TRBJ2-5; tentative D gene TRBD2, with 5 bases matching. Spanning cysteine to phenylalanine, the CDR3 consists of 14 amino acids. Only the CDR3 DNA is retained, 42 bases long and in frame from the first base. CDR1 and CDR2 are read off the germline V gene (reference sequence) as DFQATT and SNEGSKA. V lost 5 bases and J lost 4 bases; the stretch between them is 17 bases long.